This record concerns one TCR beta chain sequence. As handled by the study authors: Using reference gene primer amplification, nucleated cell counts were estimated. The table came from immunoSEQ multiplex PCR; TCRdb's copy has only in-frame clones and leaves some out. Clone size and V and J calls were adopted from that table, with D and trimming inferred from the DNA. Altogether about 170,000 clones are present, 84% being singletons, with the ten largest covering about 2.7%. These data are taken from a study of blood T cell repertoires in COVID-19. Across the study: Nucleic acid was either cDNA or gDNA, and it came from T cells, B-cell-depleted T cells, or PBMCs.

The length of the CDR3 is 14 residues. V was pared by 2 bases and J by 1 base, with 8 bases between. Looked up from germline, CDR1 is MNHEY and CDR2 is SVGEGT. The chain is built from TRBV6-2 or TRBV6-3 and TRBJ1-1; D remains unclear. Material: peripheral blood. The clonotype originates from a woman aged 80 or over with COVID-19, enrolled during active disease. The CDR3 protein is CASSYHGWNTEAFF. The CDR3 region has the DNA TGTGCCAGCAGTTACCACGGGTGGAACACTGAAGCTTTCTTT.